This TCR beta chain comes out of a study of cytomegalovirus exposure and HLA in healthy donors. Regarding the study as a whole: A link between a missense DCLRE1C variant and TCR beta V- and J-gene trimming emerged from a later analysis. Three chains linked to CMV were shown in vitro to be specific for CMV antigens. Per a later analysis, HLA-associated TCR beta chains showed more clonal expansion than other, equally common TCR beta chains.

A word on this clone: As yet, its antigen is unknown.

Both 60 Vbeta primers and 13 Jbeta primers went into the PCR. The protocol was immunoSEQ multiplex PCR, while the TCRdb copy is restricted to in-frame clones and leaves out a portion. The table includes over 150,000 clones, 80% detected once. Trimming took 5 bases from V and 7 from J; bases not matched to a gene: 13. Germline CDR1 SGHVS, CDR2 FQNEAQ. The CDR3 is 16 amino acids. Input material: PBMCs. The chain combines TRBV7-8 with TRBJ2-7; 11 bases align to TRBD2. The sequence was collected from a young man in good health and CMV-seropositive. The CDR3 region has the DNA TGTGCCAGCAGCAGCCCACCTAGCGGGAGGACTGGGGAGCAGTACTTC. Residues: CASSSPPSGRTGEQYF.